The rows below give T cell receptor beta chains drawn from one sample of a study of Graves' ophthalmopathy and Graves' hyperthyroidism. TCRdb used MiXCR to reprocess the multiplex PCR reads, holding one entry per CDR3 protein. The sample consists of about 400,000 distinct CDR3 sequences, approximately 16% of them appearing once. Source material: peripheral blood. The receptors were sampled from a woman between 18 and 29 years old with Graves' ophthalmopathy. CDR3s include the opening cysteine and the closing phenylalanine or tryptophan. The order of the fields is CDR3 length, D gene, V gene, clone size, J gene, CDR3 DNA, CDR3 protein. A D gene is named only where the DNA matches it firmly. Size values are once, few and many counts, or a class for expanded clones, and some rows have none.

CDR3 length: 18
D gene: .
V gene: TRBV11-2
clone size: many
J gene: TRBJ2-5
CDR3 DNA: TGTGCCAGCAGCTTAGATTTGGCAGGGGGAGGAAGTGAAGAGACCCAGTACTTC
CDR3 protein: CASSLDLAGGGSEETQYF

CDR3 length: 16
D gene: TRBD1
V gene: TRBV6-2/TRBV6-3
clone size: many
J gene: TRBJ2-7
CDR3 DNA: TGTGCCAGCAGTTACTCCCGGGACAGGGGGCTCTACGAGCAGTACTTC
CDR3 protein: CASSYSRDRGLYEQYF

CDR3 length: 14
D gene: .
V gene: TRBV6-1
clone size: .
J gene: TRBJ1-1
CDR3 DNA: TGTGCCAGCAGTCAGTGGGGAGAGAACACTGAAGCTTTCTTT
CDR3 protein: CASSQWGENTEAFF

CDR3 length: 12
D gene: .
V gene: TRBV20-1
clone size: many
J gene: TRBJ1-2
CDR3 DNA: TGCAGTGCTAGAGATCTAGGGATTGGCTACACCTTC
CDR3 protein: CSARDLGIGYTF

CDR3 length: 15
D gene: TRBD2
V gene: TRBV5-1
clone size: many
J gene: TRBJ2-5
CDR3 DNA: TGCGCCAGCAGCACTATAGCGGGAAGGAGGGAGACCCAGTACTTC
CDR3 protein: CASSTIAGRRETQYF

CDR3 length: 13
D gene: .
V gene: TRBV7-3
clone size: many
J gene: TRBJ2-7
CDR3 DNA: TGTGCCAGCAGCTCAGGGAGAGAAGGCGAGCAGTACTTC
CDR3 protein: CASSSGREGEQYF

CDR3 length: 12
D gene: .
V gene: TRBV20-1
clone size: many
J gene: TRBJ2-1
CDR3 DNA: TGCAGTGCTAGGAGGGACTACAATGAGCAGTTCTTC
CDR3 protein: CSARRDYNEQFF

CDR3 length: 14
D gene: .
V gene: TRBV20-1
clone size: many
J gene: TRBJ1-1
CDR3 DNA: TGCAGTGCTAGAGATTGGGTGGGGCACACTGAAGCTTTCTTT
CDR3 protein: CSARDWVGHTEAFF

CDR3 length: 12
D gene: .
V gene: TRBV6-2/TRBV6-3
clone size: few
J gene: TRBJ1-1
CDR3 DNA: TGTGCCAGCAGTTCCGCGAGTACTGAAGCTTTCTTT
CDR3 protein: CASSSASTEAFF

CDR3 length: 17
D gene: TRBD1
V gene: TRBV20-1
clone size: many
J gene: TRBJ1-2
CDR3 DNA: TGCAGTGCGCACGGACCCGACCGGGACAGGGGCCGTAGGGGCTACACCTTC
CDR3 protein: CSAHGPDRDRGRRGYTF

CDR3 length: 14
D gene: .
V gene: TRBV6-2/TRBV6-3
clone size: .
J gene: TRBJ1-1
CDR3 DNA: TGTGCCAGCAGGCGACCTTTTGGGAACACTGAAGCTTTCTTT
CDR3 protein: CASRRPFGNTEAFF

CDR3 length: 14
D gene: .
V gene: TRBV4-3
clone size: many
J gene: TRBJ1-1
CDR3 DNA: TGCGCCAGCAGCCAAGAGGGTGGTTGGACTGAAGCTTTCTTT
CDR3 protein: CASSQEGGWTEAFF

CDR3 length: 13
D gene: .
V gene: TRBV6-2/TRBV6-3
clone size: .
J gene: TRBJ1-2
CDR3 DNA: TGTGCCAGCAAGACGGGGGCTAACTATGGCTACACCTTC
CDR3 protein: CASKTGANYGYTF

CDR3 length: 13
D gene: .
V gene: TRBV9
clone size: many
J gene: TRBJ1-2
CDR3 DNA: TGTGCCAGCAGCCCAGGTGAGGGGCTTGGCTACACCTTC
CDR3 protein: CASSPGEGLGYTF

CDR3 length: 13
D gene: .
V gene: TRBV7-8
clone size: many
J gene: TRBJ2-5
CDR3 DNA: TGTGCCAGCAGCTTGACGGGCTGGGAGACCCAGTACTTC
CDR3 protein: CASSLTGWETQYF

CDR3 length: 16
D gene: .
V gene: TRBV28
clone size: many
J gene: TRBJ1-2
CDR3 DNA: TGTGCCAGCAGTTCATCTGGGACCGATCGAATTACTGGCTACACCTTC
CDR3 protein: CASSSSGTDRITGYTF

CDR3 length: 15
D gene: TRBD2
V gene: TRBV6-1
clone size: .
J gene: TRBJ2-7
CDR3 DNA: TGTGCCAGCAGTGGGGAAGTAAGCGGGAGTTACGAGCAGTACTTC
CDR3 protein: CASSGEVSGSYEQYF

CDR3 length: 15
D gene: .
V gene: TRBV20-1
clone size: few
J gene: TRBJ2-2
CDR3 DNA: TGCAGTGCTAGAGGGTACAGGGTCCCCACCGGGGAGCTGTTTTTT
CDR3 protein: CSARGYRVPTGELFF

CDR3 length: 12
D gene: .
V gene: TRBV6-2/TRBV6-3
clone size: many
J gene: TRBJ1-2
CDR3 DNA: TGTGCCAGCACGGGCAGCGCAGATGACTACACCTTC
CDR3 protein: CASTGSADDYTF

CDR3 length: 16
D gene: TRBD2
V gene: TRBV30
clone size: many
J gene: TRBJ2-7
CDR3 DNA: TGTGCCTGGGTCCTTGGGGCTAGCGGTACCTCCTACGAGCAGTACTTC
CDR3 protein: CAWVLGASGTSYEQYF

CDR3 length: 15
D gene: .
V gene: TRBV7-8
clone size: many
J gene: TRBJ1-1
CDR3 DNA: TGTGCCAGCAGCTTAGGGGGGCAGGGGAGGACTGAAGCTTTCTTT
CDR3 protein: CASSLGGQGRTEAFF

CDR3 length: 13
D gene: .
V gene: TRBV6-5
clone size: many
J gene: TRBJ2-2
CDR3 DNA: TGTGCCAGCAGCGGTCTTTACACCGGGGAGCTGTTTTTT
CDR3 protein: CASSGLYTGELFF

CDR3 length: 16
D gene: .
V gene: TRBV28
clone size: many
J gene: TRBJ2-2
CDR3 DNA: TGTGCCAGCAGTTTCTCAGACACGCTAATAGGCGGGGAGCTGTTTTTT
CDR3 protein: CASSFSDTLIGGELFF

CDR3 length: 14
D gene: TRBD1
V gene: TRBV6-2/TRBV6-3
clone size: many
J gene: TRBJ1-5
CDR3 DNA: TGTGCCAGCAGCTGGACAGGGATTGGTCAGCCCCAGCATTTT
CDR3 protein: CASSWTGIGQPQHF

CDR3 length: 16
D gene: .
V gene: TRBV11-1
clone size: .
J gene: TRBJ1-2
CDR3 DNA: TGTGCCAGCAGCTTTTCTCGGGTAGGGGGTAACTATGGCTACACCTTC
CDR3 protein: CASSFSRVGGNYGYTF

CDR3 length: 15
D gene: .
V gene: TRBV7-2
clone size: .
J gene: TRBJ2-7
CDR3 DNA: TGTGCCACTAGCTCCCGGCCGTCCCTGGGTTACGAGCAGTACTTC
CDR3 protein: CATSSRPSLGYEQYF

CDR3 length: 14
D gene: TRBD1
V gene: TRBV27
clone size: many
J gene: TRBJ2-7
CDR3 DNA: TGTGCCAGCAGTGACAGGGACAGCTCCTACGAGCAGTACTTC
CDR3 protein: CASSDRDSSYEQYF

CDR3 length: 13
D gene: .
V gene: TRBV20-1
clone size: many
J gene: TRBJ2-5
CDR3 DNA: TGCAGTGCCTCGGGGATTACCCAAGAGACCCAGTACTTC
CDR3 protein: CSASGITQETQYF

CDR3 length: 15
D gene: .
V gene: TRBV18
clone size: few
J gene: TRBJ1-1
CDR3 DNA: TGTGCCAGCTCACCACCGACCGGTGGAAGGACTAAAGCTTTCTTT
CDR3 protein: CASSPPTGGRTKAFF

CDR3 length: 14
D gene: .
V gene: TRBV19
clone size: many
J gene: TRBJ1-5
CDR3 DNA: TGTGCCTGTCGGGGGACACCCATCAATCAGCCCCAGCATTTT
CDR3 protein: CACRGTPINQPQHF

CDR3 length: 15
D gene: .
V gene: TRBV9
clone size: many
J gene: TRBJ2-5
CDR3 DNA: TGTGCCAGCAGCGCTGGGCTAGCTCAAGGAGAGACCCAGTACTTC
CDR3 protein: CASSAGLAQGETQYF

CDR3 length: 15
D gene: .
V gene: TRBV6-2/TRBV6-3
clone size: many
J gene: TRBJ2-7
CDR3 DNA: TGTGCCAGCAGCGGAACCGGTTGGGCCGTCTACGAGCAGTACTTC
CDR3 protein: CASSGTGWAVYEQYF

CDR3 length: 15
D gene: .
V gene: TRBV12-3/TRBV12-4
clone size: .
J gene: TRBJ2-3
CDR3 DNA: TGTGCCACCCATAGAACGGGAGTGGGTGGAGATACGCAGTATTTT
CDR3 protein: CATHRTGVGGDTQYF

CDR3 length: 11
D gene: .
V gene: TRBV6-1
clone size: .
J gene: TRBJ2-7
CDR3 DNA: TGTGCCAGCAGGACCGGTTTGAAGCAGTACTTC
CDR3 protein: CASRTGLKQYF

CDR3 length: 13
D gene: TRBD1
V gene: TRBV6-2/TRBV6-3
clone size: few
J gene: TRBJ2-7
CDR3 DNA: TGTGCCAGCAGGGACAGGGGAACCGGCGAGCAGTACTTC
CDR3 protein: CASRDRGTGEQYF

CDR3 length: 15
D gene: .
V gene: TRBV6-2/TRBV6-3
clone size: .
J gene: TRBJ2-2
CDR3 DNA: TGTGCCAGCACCCTCATACAGGGCCTCACCGGGGAGCTGTTTTTT
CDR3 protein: CASTLIQGLTGELFF

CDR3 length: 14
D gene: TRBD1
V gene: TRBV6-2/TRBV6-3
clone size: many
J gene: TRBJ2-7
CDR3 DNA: TGTGCCAGCGGCCCGGGACAGGGATCCTACGAGCAGTACTTC
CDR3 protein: CASGPGQGSYEQYF

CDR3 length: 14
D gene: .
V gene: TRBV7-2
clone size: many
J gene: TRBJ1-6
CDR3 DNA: TGTGCCAGCAGCCCGGGTTATTATAATTCACCCCTCCACTTT
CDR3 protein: CASSPGYYNSPLHF

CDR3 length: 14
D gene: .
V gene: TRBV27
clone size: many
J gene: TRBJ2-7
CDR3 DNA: TGTGCCAGCAGTTTATCGGCAGGGTGGGGCGAGCAGTACTTC
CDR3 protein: CASSLSAGWGEQYF

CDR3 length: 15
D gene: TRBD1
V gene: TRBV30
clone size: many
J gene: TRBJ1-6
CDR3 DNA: TGTGCCTGGAGTCTCTCGGACAGGGGAAGATCACCCCTCCACTTT
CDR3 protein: CAWSLSDRGRSPLHF

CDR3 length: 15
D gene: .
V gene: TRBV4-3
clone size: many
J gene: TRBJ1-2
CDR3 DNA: TGCGCCAGCAGCCAAGGGACCGCGAGCTTCCATGGCTACACCTTC
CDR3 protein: CASSQGTASFHGYTF

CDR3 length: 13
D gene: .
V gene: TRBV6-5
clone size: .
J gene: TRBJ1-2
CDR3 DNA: TGTGCCAGCAGTTACGACTCAGTCTATGGCTACACCTTC
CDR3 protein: CASSYDSVYGYTF

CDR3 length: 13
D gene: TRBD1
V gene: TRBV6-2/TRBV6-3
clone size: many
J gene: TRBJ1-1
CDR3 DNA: TGTGCCACCCAGACAGGGGGGAACACTGAAGCTTTCTTT
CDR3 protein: CATQTGGNTEAFF

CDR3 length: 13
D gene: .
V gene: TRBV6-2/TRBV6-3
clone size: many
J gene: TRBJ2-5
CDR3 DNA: TGTGCCAGCAGTCCACCGGCCGATCAGACCCAGTACTTC
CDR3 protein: CASSPPADQTQYF

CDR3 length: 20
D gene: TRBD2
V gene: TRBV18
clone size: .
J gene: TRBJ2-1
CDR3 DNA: TGTGCCAGCTCACCAGTACTTGCCTTTAGCGGGAGCGGTTCCTACAATGAGCAGTTCTTC
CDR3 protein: CASSPVLAFSGSGSYNEQFF

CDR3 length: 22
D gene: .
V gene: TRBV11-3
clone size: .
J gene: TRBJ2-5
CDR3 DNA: TGTGCCAGCAGCTTAGGGGACCTACCCGAAAATTGGCGCCAGGCGTTGCAAGAGACCCAGTACTTC
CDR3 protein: CASSLGDLPENWRQALQETQYF

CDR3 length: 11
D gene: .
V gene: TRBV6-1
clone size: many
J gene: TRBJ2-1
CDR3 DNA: TGTGCCAGCAGTTTGGAGACTGAGCAGTTCTTC
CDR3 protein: CASSLETEQFF

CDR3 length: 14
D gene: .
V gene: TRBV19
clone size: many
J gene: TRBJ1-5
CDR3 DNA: TGTGCCAGTAGGCTCTTAAGGAGCAATCAGCCCCAGCATTTT
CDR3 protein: CASRLLRSNQPQHF

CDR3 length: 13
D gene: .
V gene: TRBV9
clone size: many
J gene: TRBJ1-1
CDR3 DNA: TGTGCCAGCAGCCCCGCTATGAACACTGAAGCTTTCTTT
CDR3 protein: CASSPAMNTEAFF

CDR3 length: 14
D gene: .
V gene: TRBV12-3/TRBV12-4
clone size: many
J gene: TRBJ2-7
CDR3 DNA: TGTGCCGGCAGTTTGATCGGTCGGGGGTCCGAGCAGTACTTC
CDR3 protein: CAGSLIGRGSEQYF

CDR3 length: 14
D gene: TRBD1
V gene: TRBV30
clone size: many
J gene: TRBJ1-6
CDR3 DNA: TGTGCCTGGGGACAGGGGATGGAGAATTCACCCCTCCACTTT
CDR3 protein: CAWGQGMENSPLHF

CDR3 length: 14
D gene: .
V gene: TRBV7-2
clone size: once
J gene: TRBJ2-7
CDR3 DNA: TGTGCCAGCAGCTTATACGGGACGACCTACGAGCAGTACTTC
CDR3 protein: CASSLYGTTYEQYF

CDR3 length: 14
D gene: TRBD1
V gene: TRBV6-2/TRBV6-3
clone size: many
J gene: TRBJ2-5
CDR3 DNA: TGTGCCAGCAGGGGGGACAGGCCCCAAGAGACCCAGTACTTC
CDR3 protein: CASRGDRPQETQYF

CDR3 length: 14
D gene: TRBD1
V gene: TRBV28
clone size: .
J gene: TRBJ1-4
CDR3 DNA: TGTGCCAGCAGTTCGGGACAGGGAAGGGAAAAACTGTTTTTT
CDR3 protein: CASSSGQGREKLFF

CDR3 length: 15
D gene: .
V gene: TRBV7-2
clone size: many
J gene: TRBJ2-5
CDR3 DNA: TGTGCCAGCAGCTTAGCTTTAGACTCCCTCGAGACCCAGTACTTC
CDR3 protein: CASSLALDSLETQYF

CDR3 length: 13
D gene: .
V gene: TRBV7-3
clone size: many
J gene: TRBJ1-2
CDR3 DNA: TGTGCCAGCAGCTCGGCGGGGGGTAATGGCTACACCTTC
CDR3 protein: CASSSAGGNGYTF